This T cell receptor (beta chain) was found in a study of cytomegalovirus exposure and HLA in healthy donors. Study-wide findings and caveats: When analyzed later, a missense DCLRE1C variant was found to be linked to TCR beta V- and J-gene trimming. Investigators reported 164 TCR beta chains as tied to cytomegalovirus. The CMV antigen specificity of a few CMV-associated chains was confirmed through in vitro analysis. Rare sequences made up most TCRs, while some public TCRs were found in many donors.

V lost 2 bases to trimming and J lost 7 bases, with 15 bases between them. There are 14 residues in the CDR3. The germline V gene encodes CDR1 MNHEY and CDR2 SVGAGI. The PCR contained 60 Vbeta and 13 Jbeta primers. Produced via immunoSEQ multiplex PCR; TCRdb's table is partial and in-frame only. The sample includes 55,000 to 85,000 clones. For this clone: Its antigen is currently unknown.

The V gene is TRBV6-5, the J gene TRBJ2-7; weak D call: TRBD2 (6 bases). The TCR was taken from a female donor in good health and CMV-seropositive. Sequencing used PBMCs. The CDR3 coding sequence is TGTGCCAGCAGTTACGGTGTTGAGGGGAGGGAGCAGTACTTC. It yields the protein CASSYGVEGREQYF.